What follows is one T cell receptor beta chain and its context. The source of the sample is a study of OX40 agonist ivuxolimab in advanced cancers. Study in general: Given to patients was ivuxolimab, an agonistic anti-OX40 (CD134) antibody.

The repertoire was sequenced with immunoSEQ multiplex PCR; TCRdb's copy has only in-frame clones and lacks some. Of roughly 80,000 clones listed, 80% to 90% are singletons. Here the sequenced sample was CD4+ or CD8+ T cells sorted from blood, taken in a trial of the OX40 agonist ivuxolimab. This clonotype was sampled from an adult with an advanced solid tumor such as melanoma, head and neck, liver or kidney cancer.

As DNA, the CDR3 is TGTGCCAGCAGCAGGACAGTTAACTATGGCTACACCTTC. Its protein product is CASSRTVNYGYTF. V is TRBV2 and J is TRBJ1-2, with D possibly being TRBD1 (6 bases). This CDR3 is 13 amino acids long. Trimming left V 6 bases short and J 1 base short, with 9 bases between. Germline CDR1 SNHLY, CDR2 FYNNEI.